This T cell receptor (beta chain) was identified during a study of cytomegalovirus exposure and HLA in healthy donors. PCR used 60 Vbeta primers and 13 Jbeta primers. TCRdb keeps only in-frame clones here, not all; method: immunoSEQ multiplex PCR. Of approximately 150,000 clones in the sample, 72% are singletons; the top ten hold over 2%. Trimming stripped 3 bases from V and 7 bases from J, with 10 bases between. Germline V gives CDR1 WSHSY, CDR2 SAAADI. The CDR3 has 13 residues. Sequenced input: PBMCs. The receptor's source is a man aged 40-49 years in good health and CMV-seronegative. The chain carries TRBV10-2 and TRBJ1-5; D possibly corresponds to TRBD1 (6 bases). The CDR3 DNA follows: TGCGCCAGCAGTGACGGGACACACCAGCCCCAGCATTTT. Translation: CASSDGTHQPQHF.